One and the same sample provided the 18 T cell receptor beta chains below, sequenced in a study of blood T cell repertoires in COVID-19. Produced via immunoSEQ multiplex PCR; TCRdb's table is partial and in-frame only. The sample consists of around 230,000 clones, roughly 87% of them appearing once. The specimen sequenced was peripheral blood. The receptors here all came from a man between 60 and 75 years old who had recovered from COVID-19.

This sequence joins TRBV9 and TRBJ2-7; 7 bases align to TRBD2. The length of the CDR3 is 15 residues. J gave up 4 bases and V 4 bases, and 11 bases lay outside the gene matches. CDR1 and CDR2 (germline): SGDLS, YYNGEE. CDR3 amino acids: CASSPQGRGRYEQYF. CDR3 nucleotides: TGTGCCAGCAGCCCCCAAGGGCGGGGGAGGTACGAGCAGTACTTC.

The chain is built from TRBV3-1 (or the pseudogene TRBV3-2) and TRBJ2-1, with D unclear. The CDR3 runs to 13 residues. Germline CDR1 and CDR2: LGHDT and YNNKEL (reference sequence). Trimming took 6 bases from V and 4 from J, leaving 10 bases between them. The CDR3 loop reads CASSHSIYNEQFF. CDR3 DNA sequence: TGTGCCAGCAGTCACTCCATATACAATGAGCAGTTCTTC.

V usage is TRBV18 and J usage is TRBJ1-3, with D perhaps matching TRBD1 (5 bases). Deletions cut 3 bases from V and 2 bases from J, with 20 bases between. The CDR3 has 18 residues. CDR1 and CDR2 (germline): KGHSH, LQKENI. CDR3 sequence (DNA): TGTGCCAGCTCACCCCCGCCAGGGTGGAATAACGCTGGAAACACCATATATTTT. Its protein is CASSPPPGWNNAGNTIYF.

This clone was seen once. V usage is TRBV18 and J usage is TRBJ1-1; D is uncertain. V was clipped by 2 bases and J by 2 bases, with 6 bases between them. Germline V gene sequence: CDR1 KGHSH, CDR2 LQKENI. The CDR3 is made up of 13 amino acids. CDR3 protein: CASSPNSNTEAFF. As DNA, the CDR3 is TGTGCCAGCTCACCAAACAGCAACACTGAAGCTTTCTTT.

This chain joins TRBV7-8 and TRBJ2-1; 14 nucleotides match TRBD2. Germline V gives CDR1 SGHVS, CDR2 FQNEAQ. J gave up 0 bases and V 7 bases, and 14 bases lay outside the gene matches. The length of the CDR3 is 20 residues. The CDR3 loop is CASISIWRTSGGSSYNEQFF. CDR3 nucleotides: TGTGCCAGCATAAGTATCTGGCGGACTAGCGGGGGGAGCTCCTACAATGAGCAGTTCTTC. The whole variable domain, remainder taken from reference TRBV7-8 and TRBJ2-1, is GAGVSQSPRYKVAKRGQDVALRCDPISGHVSLFWYQQALGQGPEFLTYFQNEAQLDKSGLPSDRFFAERPEGSVSTLKIQRTQQEDSAVYLCASISIWRTSGGSSYNEQFFGPGTRLTVL.

The genes are TRBV18 and TRBJ2-7, with 9 bases identical to TRBD1. Germline CDR1 KGHSH, CDR2 LQKENI. Losses at the gene ends were 3 bases for V and 7 bases for J; bases not matched to a gene: 4. This CDR3 has 13 residues. In DNA form, the CDR3 reads TGTGCCAGCTCACCGATCGGACAGGGGGAGCAGTACTTC. As protein: CASSPIGQGEQYF.

The chain uses TRBV18 and TRBJ2-2; 8 bases match TRBD1. J lost 6 bases, V lost 5 bases, and 2 bases had no gene match. There are 13 residues in the CDR3. The germline gives CDR1 KGHSH, CDR2 LQKENI. The CDR3 DNA sequence: TGTGCCAGCTCAGAGACAGGGGCCGGGGAGCTGTTTTTT. It specifies CASSETGAGELFF. The entire variable domain, with the rest obtained from reference TRBV18 and TRBJ2-2, is as follows: NAGVMQNPRHLVRRRGQEARLRCSPMKGHSHVYWYRQLPEEGLKFMVYLQKENIIDESGMPKERFSAEFPKEGPSILRIQQVVRGDSAAYFCASSETGAGELFFGEGSRLTVL.

The chain has TRBV2 and TRBJ2-7, with 9 nucleotides matching TRBD1. This CDR3 comprises 15 residues. V was clipped by 3 bases and J by 1 base; unmatched bases: 4. Germline V CDR1 and CDR2: SNHLY, FYNNEI. CDR3: CASSEYGTGSYEQYF. Written as DNA, the CDR3 is TGTGCCAGCAGTGAGTACGGGACAGGGTCCTACGAGCAGTACTTC.

This chain links TRBV5-5 with TRBJ2-6, with 7 positions matching TRBD1. Germline CDR1 SGHKS, CDR2 YYEKEE (reference sequence). This CDR3 comprises 16 residues. V lost 2 bases and J lost 0; bases outside the gene matches: 2. In nucleotides, the CDR3 is TGTGCCAGCAGCTTTCCAGGGGGCTCTGGGGCCAACGTCCTGACTTTC. Translating it yields CASSFPGGSGANVLTF.

V gene TRBV7-9 combines with J gene TRBJ2-7; the match to TRBD1 covers 9 bases. CDR1 and CDR2 (germline): SEHNR, FQNEAQ (reference sequence). V was pared by 1 base and J by 0 bases, with 1 base of the junction left unmatched. The CDR3 extends over 15 amino acids. CDR3: CASSLVGQGSYEQYF. DNA of the CDR3: TGTGCCAGCAGCTTAGTGGGACAGGGCTCCTACGAGCAGTACTTC.

V usage is TRBV12-5 and J usage is TRBJ1-2, with 8 bases aligning to TRBD1. Germline V gene data show CDR1 as LGHNT and CDR2 as FRNRAP. V was pared by 4 bases and J by 0 bases, with 10 bases of the junction left unmatched. The CDR3 runs to 17 residues. The CDR3 here is CASGWVVTGGPNYGYTF. CDR3 in DNA: TGTGCTAGTGGTTGGGTGGTTACAGGGGGTCCTAACTATGGCTACACCTTC.

The genes are TRBV6-5 and TRBJ1-1; a possible D gene is TRBD1 (6 bases). CDR1 is MNHEY, CDR2 SVGAGI, per germline. The germline V and J ends were trimmed by 4 bases and 5 bases, with 14 bases remaining between them. This CDR3 has 14 residues. CDR3 in amino acids: CASSFNQGSTEAFF. As DNA, the CDR3 is TGTGCCAGCAGTTTTAATCAGGGGTCGACTGAAGCTTTCTTT.

The rearrangement joins TRBV7-2 to TRBJ2-2; TRBD1 matches 7 bases. Germline lookup yields CDR1 SGHTA and CDR2 FQGNSA. The V and J ends lost 3 bases and 6 bases, in that order; junction bases with no gene match: 4. The length of the CDR3 is 14 residues. DNA for the CDR3: TGTGCCAGCAGCTTCCGACAGGGTGCCGGGGAGCTGTTTTTT. It translates to CASSFRQGAGELFF.

The rearrangement links TRBV5-1 to TRBJ1-1; unclear D gene. CDR3 length equals 15 residues. Germline V gene lookup returns CDR1 SGHRS and CDR2 YFSETQ. The V gene lost 0 bases and the J gene lost 4 bases, with 13 bases spanning the gap. CDR3 amino acids: CASSLAVGSSTEAFF. Here the CDR3 DNA reads TGCGCCAGCAGCTTGGCCGTGGGGAGTAGCACTGAAGCTTTCTTT. The full variable domain, its missing parts supplied by reference TRBV5-1 and TRBJ1-1, is KAGVTQTPRYLIKTRGQQVTLSCSPISGHRSVSWYQQTPGQGLQFLFEYFSETQRNKGNFPGRFSGRQFSNSRSEMNVSTLELGDSALYLCASSLAVGSSTEAFFGQGTRLTVV.

This clone showed up just a few times. The chain joins TRBV29-1 to TRBJ2-7; a possible D gene is TRBD2 (5 bases). CDR1 is SQVTM and CDR2 is ANQGSEA in the germline V gene. With 6 bases removed from V and 3 bases from J, the gap between germline ends came to 12 bases. There are 12 residues in the CDR3. CDR3 DNA: TGCAGCGTCAGGACGGGATACTACGAGCAGTACTTC. It specifies CSVRTGYYEQYF.

The chain carries TRBV2 and TRBJ1-1; TRBD1 agrees at 7 bases. The ends lost 7 bases at V and 1 base at J; junction bases unmatched: 12. Germline CDR1 reads SNHLY; CDR2 reads FYNNEI. The CDR3 has 16 amino acids. Here the CDR3 reads CASKSGTGAGNTEAFF. The CDR3 DNA reads as TGTGCCAGCAAATCGGGAACAGGGGCTGGGAACACTGAAGCTTTCTTT.

The chain links TRBV4-1 to TRBJ2-2; possibly TRBD2 for D (6 bases). This CDR3 is built from 17 residues. Germline CDR1 and CDR2: MGHRA and YSYEKL. The V end lost 2 bases, the J end lost 4 bases, and 17 bases lay between the germline ends. Written as DNA, the CDR3 is TGCGCCAGCAGCCAACAAGGGCTAGCGTTGAGCACCGGGGAGCTGTTTTTT. As protein: CASSQQGLALSTGELFF.

In this sample, this clone turned up once. This chain links TRBV3-1 (or the pseudogene TRBV3-2) with TRBJ1-2, with 9 bases lining up with TRBD1. This CDR3 region has 13 residues. CDR1 is LGHDT, CDR2 YNNKEL, per germline (reference sequence). Trimming at V came to 4 bases and at J to 5 bases, leaving 2 bases not matched to a gene. The CDR3 here is CASSPGQGYGYTF. The CDR3 coding sequence is TGTGCCAGCAGCCCCGGACAGGGGTATGGCTACACCTTC.